These 16 T cell receptor beta chains share one sample of origin, sequenced in a study of neoadjuvant anti-PD-1 for oral cavity cancer. Profiled with immunoSEQ multiplex PCR; TCRdb holds only in-frame clones, not every one. The sample yields about 13,000 clones, approximately 70% seen once. Time point defined: after neoadjuvant nivolumab, at surgical resection. Sequenced material: PBMCs, taken after nivolumab (anti-PD-1) treatment. The receptors stem from a person between 40 and 85 years old with oral cavity squamous cell carcinoma.

This sequence joins TRBV28 and TRBJ2-3; TRBD2 matches at 8 bases. The CDR3 sequence is 16 residues long. CDR1 MDHEN and CDR2 SYDVKM come from the germline V gene. Germline trimming cut 4 bases from V and 4 bases from J; bases unmatched to any gene: 10. In DNA, the CDR3 is TGTGCCAGCAGTTCGTTCTTTAGCGGGAACCCAGATACGCAGTATTTT. It yields the protein CASSSFFSGNPDTQYF.

The chain employs TRBV7-2 and TRBJ1-1, with TRBD1 matching over 7 bases. This CDR3 comprises 15 residues. V lost 2 bases and J lost 8; bases outside the gene matches: 11. Germline lookup yields CDR1 SGHTA and CDR2 FQGNSA. The CDR3 DNA reads TGTGCCAGCAGCTTAATTTTGGGACAGCACCCAGAAGCTTTCTTT. The encoded protein is CASSLILGQHPEAFF.

The chain is built from TRBV6-5 and TRBJ2-7; D call uncertain. Germline V lookup: CDR1 MNHEY, CDR2 SVGAGI. The CDR3 covers 11 residues. V lost 5 bases, J lost 4 bases, and 6 bases lay in between. CDR3 bases: TGTGCCAGCAGTGACACTTACGAGCAGTACTTC. Amino acid sequence: CASSDTYEQYF.

V is TRBV7-6 and J is TRBJ2-2; possible D gene TRBD2, 6 bases. The CDR3 totals 15 residues. V lost 3 bases to trimming and J lost 2 bases, with 10 bases between them. Germline CDR1 is SGHVS and CDR2 is FNYEAQ. The CDR3 spells CASSLVGTNTGELFF. The CDR3, as DNA: TGTGCCAGCAGCTTGGTAGGGACTAACACCGGGGAGCTGTTTTTT.

V gene TRBV29-1 combines with J gene TRBJ2-7; TRBD1 matches at 8 bases. This CDR3 is built from 16 residues. Trimming took 7 bases from V and 9 from J; bases not matched to a gene: 23. Germline V gene lookup returns CDR1 SQVTM and CDR2 ANQGSEA. CDR3 amino acids: CSAGGSSGTGELGQYF. In DNA, the CDR3 is TGCAGCGCTGGCGGGTCTTCCGGGACAGGAGAGCTTGGGCAGTACTTC.

The chain uses TRBV12-5 and TRBJ2-1; 9 nucleotides agree with TRBD2. The CDR3 spans 15 residues. Germline CDR1 is LGHNT and CDR2 is FRNRAP. Germline trimming cut 2 bases from V and 8 bases from J; bases unmatched to any gene: 7. CDR3 amino acids: CASGLSAGGTDEQFF. The CDR3 bases are TGTGCTAGTGGTTTGTCAGCGGGAGGTACAGATGAGCAGTTCTTC.

This chain connects TRBV6-1 to TRBJ1-2; 10 bases are a match to TRBD1. CDR1 is MNHNS and CDR2 is SASEGT in the germline V gene. V lost 6 bases and J lost 8; bases outside the gene matches: 9. There are 14 residues in the CDR3. The CDR3 here is CASRTGTGAIGYTF. Here the CDR3 DNA reads TGTGCCAGCAGGACCGGGACAGGGGCGATAGGCTACACCTTC.

The chain uses TRBV19 and TRBJ1-1; D ambiguous. CDR1 is LNHDA and CDR2 is SQIVND in the germline V gene (reference sequence). V was cut by 5 bases and J by 8 bases, with 9 bases left in between. The CDR3 is 11 amino acids. The CDR3 reads CASSGRREAFF. In nucleotides, the CDR3 is TGTGCCAGTAGTGGCCGGCGCGAAGCTTTCTTT.

This clone was observed a handful of times. The chain is built from TRBV28 and TRBJ1-1, with D maybe TRBD1 (6 bases). The CDR3 is 13 amino acids. The germline gives CDR1 MDHEN, CDR2 SYDVKM. The ends were cut back, 3 bases at V and 5 bases at J, with 10 bases in the middle. Here the CDR3 DNA reads TGTGCCAGCAGTTTGGTGCAGGGGACTGAAGCTTTCTTT. Translation: CASSLVQGTEAFF.

The J gene is TRBJ2-3, the V gene TRBV11-2; D remains unclear. V dropped 0 bases and J dropped 2 bases, with 9 bases sitting between them. Germline assignment: CDR1 SGHAT and CDR2 FQNNGV. The CDR3 totals 15 residues. CDR3 sequence reads: CASSLDNGSTDTQYF. DNA for the CDR3: TGTGCCAGCAGCTTAGATAACGGGTCCACAGATACGCAGTATTTT.

The chain couples TRBV6-1 to TRBJ1-1; a weak D match, TRBD1 (5 bases). CDR1 MNHNS and CDR2 SASEGT come from the germline V gene. The CDR3 spans 14 residues. Trimming removed 6 bases at V and 5 bases at J, with 16 bases between. CDR3 residues: CASREPGSSTEAFF. The CDR3 DNA sequence: TGTGCCAGCAGAGAACCAGGGAGTTCGACTGAAGCTTTCTTT.

The genes are TRBV30 and TRBJ2-5; tentatively, D is TRBD1 (6 bases). The CDR3 covers 11 residues. V lost 4 bases to trimming and J lost 5 bases, with 8 bases between them. The germline gives CDR1 GTSNPN, CDR2 SVGIG (reference sequence). The CDR3 sequence: CAWTGAETQYF. As DNA, the CDR3 is TGTGCCTGGACAGGGGCTGAGACCCAGTACTTC.

CDR3 sequence (DNA): TGTGCCAGCAGTTTCATTCAGTCTAACACTGAAGCTTTCTTT. This encodes CASSFIQSNTEAFF. The chain combines TRBV27 with TRBJ1-1; D not certain. The CDR3 has 14 amino acids. Trimming left V 3 bases short and J 2 bases short, with 10 bases between. Germline V gene data show CDR1 as MNHEY and CDR2 as SMNVEV (reference sequence).

The V gene is TRBV7-3, the J gene TRBJ2-7, with TRBD2 matching 13 bases. The ends lost 1 base at V and 12 bases at J; junction bases unmatched: 6. The CDR3 has 14 amino acids. Looked up from germline, CDR1 is SGHTA and CDR2 is FQGTGA. CDR3 region: CASSLSGTSGTRYF. The CDR3 DNA reads TGTGCCAGCAGCTTAAGCGGGACTAGCGGGACCCGGTACTTC.

The rearrangement joins TRBV2 to TRBJ1-2; 9 bases are shared with TRBD1. Trimming cost V 7 bases and J 4 bases; bases outside gene matches: 7. From germline, CDR1 is SNHLY and CDR2 FYNNEI. The length of the CDR3 is 14 residues. CDR3 in amino acids: CASTRDRAAYGYTF. CDR3 DNA: TGTGCCAGCACGCGGGACAGGGCGGCCTATGGCTACACCTTC.

J is TRBJ1-5 and V is TRBV2, with 10 bases that match TRBD1. This CDR3 has 15 amino acids. Germline V gives CDR1 SNHLY, CDR2 FYNNEI. J gave up 3 bases and V 4 bases, and 3 bases lay outside the gene matches. CDR3: CASSADRGVNQPQHF. DNA for the CDR3: TGTGCCAGCAGTGCGGACAGGGGGGTCAATCAGCCCCAGCATTTT.